This TCR beta chain was observed in a study of T cell changes during pregnancy in multiple sclerosis. V lost 4 bases and J lost 7, with 26 bases in between. There are 17 residues in the CDR3. Germline V gene sequence: CDR1 SGHKS, CDR2 YYEKEE (reference sequence). Generated by immunoSEQ multiplex PCR, the TCRdb table keeps only in-frame clones and is missing some. The repertoire includes under 25,000 clones, around 85% of them detected once, and roughly 14% sits in the top ten. The chain combines TRBV5-5 with TRBJ1-2, with D tentatively TRBD1 (6 bases). The sequences come from CD8+ T cells from peripheral blood mononuclear cells, collected in the first trimester of pregnancy. The source is a female donor in good health, enrolled as a control in a pregnancy study. In DNA, the CDR3 is TGTGCCAGCAGCATCCACGACCGGGACACCCAGGACCGTGGCTACACCTTC. It yields the protein CASSIHDRDTQDRGYTF.